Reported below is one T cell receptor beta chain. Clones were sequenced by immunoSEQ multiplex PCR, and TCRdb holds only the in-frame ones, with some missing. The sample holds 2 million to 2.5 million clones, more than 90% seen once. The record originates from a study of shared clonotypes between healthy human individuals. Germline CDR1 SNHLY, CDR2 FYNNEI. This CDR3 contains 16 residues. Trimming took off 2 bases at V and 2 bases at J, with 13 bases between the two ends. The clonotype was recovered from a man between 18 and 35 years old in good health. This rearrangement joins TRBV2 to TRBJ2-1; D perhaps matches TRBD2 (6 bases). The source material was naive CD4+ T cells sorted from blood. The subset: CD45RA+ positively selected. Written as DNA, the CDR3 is TGTGCCAGCAGTGAAATAGGTAGCGGTCCCTACAATGAGCAGTTCTTC. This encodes CASSEIGSGPYNEQFF.